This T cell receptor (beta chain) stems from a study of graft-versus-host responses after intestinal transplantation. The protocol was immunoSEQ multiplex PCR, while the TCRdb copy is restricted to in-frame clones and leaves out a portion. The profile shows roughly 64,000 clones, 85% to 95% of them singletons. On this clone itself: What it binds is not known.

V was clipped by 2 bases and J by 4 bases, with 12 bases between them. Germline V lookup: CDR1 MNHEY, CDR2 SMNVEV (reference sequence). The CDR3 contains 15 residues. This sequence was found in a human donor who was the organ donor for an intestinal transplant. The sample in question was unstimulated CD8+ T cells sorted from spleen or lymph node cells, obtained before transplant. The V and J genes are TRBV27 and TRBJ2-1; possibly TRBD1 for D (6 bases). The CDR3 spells CASSLVAGAYNEQFF. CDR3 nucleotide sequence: TGTGCCAGCAGTTTAGTCGCAGGGGCTTACAATGAGCAGTTCTTC.